This is a list of T cell receptor beta chains from one sample in a study of CD8 T cells in Susac syndrome. TCRdb itself ran the immunoSEQ multiplex PCR reads through MiXCR, one entry per CDR3 protein. The table has about 150,000 distinct CDR3 sequences, approximately 96% seen once. The sample was CD4+ T cells from PBMCs. These receptors all stem from a human donor with Susac syndrome. Each CDR3 is given with its conserved first and last residue. The D gene is left open where the match is weak. Clone size appears in some rows only: once, few, many, or a class for an expanded clone.

DNA | CDR3 | J | V | D | size
TGCAGTGCTAGTAAGGTACTCACAGATACGCAGTATTTT | CSASKVLTDTQYF | TRBJ2-3 | TRBV20-1 | - | -
TGTGCCAGCAGCTCCCGGGAGCCCCCCGCCGGGGAGCTGTTTTTT | CASSSREPPAGELFF | TRBJ2-2 | TRBV21-1 | - | -
TGTGCCAGCACCTTCGGGGGGCCCTACGGGGAGCTGTTTTTT | CASTFGGPYGELFF | TRBJ2-2 | TRBV19 | - | -
TGTGCCAGCAGCGTAGAACCCAGACAGGGGGCGGCCTATGGCTACACCTTC | CASSVEPRQGAAYGYTF | TRBJ1-2 | TRBV9 | TRBD1 | once
TGTGCCAGCAGTTCGGACAGGGTCAATCAGCCCCAGCATTTT | CASSSDRVNQPQHF | TRBJ1-5 | TRBV7-8 | TRBD1 | -
TGTGCCAGCAGCCCACAACCAGGACTAGCGGACTACGAGCAGTACTTC | CASSPQPGLADYEQYF | TRBJ2-7 | TRBV3-1 | TRBD2 | -
TGTGCCAGCAGCCAAAGAGGGAGCGTTCCCTACGAGCAGTACTTC | CASSQRGSVPYEQYF | TRBJ2-7 | TRBV14 | - | -
TGTGCCAGCAGTCCACAGGGGGCGATAGGGTATGGCTACACCTTC | CASSPQGAIGYGYTF | TRBJ1-2 | TRBV12-3/TRBV12-4 | TRBD1 | -
TGCAGCGGGGGTCCGGGACAGGAGGACACCGGGGAGCTGTTTTTT | CSGGPGQEDTGELFF | TRBJ2-2 | TRBV29-1 | TRBD1 | -
TGTGCCAGCAGCCAGCGCCGGAACACTGAAGCTTTCTTT | CASSQRRNTEAFF | TRBJ1-1 | TRBV3-1 | - | once
TGTGCCAGCAGTACGTATGGGGCCAACGTCCTGACTTTC | CASSTYGANVLTF | TRBJ2-6 | TRBV6-2/TRBV6-3 | - | -
TGCAGCTCGACGGTGGGGGAGACCCAGTACTTC | CSSTVGETQYF | TRBJ2-5 | TRBV29-1 | - | -
TGCAGCGTTGAACCCTTCCAGGGTTCCTACGAGCAGTACTTC | CSVEPFQGSYEQYF | TRBJ2-7 | TRBV29-1 | - | -
TGTGCCAGCAGTGAAGACACAGGGGGGTTGGAGACCCAGTACTTC | CASSEDTGGLETQYF | TRBJ2-5 | TRBV2 | TRBD1 | -
TGTGCCAGTAATCTCGGCCCGAACACTGAAGCTTTCTTT | CASNLGPNTEAFF | TRBJ1-1 | TRBV19 | - | -
TGTGCCAGCAGCTTGGATCCGGGAGGTGGGGAGACCCAGTACTTC | CASSLDPGGGETQYF | TRBJ2-5 | TRBV5-4 | TRBD2 | -
TGTGCCAGCAGCTTGGGTACGGGAGTGACTGGAAACACCATATATTTT | CASSLGTGVTGNTIYF | TRBJ1-3 | TRBV5-6 | - | -
TGCAGTGCTAGAGTGGCTAGCGGGGGGGCCTGGGAGACCCAGTACTTC | CSARVASGGAWETQYF | TRBJ2-5 | TRBV20-1 | TRBD2 | -
TGTGCCAGCAGCGACAGGGGAGGTTCACCCCTCCACTTT | CASSDRGGSPLHF | TRBJ1-6 | TRBV6-6 | TRBD1 | -
TGCAGTGCTAGTAGCGGTCGCACAGATACGCAGTATTTT | CSASSGRTDTQYF | TRBJ2-3 | TRBV20-1 | - | -
TGCAGTGCTAGGGACTTTGATGGCTACACCTTC | CSARDFDGYTF | TRBJ1-2 | TRBV20-1 | - | -
TGCAGCGTTGAGGGACAGATATCCTACAATGAGCAGTTCTTC | CSVEGQISYNEQFF | TRBJ2-1 | TRBV29-1 | TRBD1 | once
TGCAGTGTTCAGCGGGGGGGCCTCACAGATACGCAGTATTTT | CSVQRGGLTDTQYF | TRBJ2-3 | TRBV20-1 | TRBD2 | -
TGCAGCGTAAGACAAACCGAAGCTTTCTTT | CSVRQTEAFF | TRBJ1-1 | TRBV29-1 | - | -
TGTGCCAGCAGTTATGGACTGAGGGAGACCCAGTACTTC | CASSYGLRETQYF | TRBJ2-5 | TRBV6-5 | - | -
TGCGCCAGCAGCTTTACAGTTCCCTCCGACAATGAGCAGTTCTTC | CASSFTVPSDNEQFF | TRBJ2-1 | TRBV5-1 | - | -
TGTGCCAGCAGCCACTCGACAGGGCTCAATGAGCAGTTCTTC | CASSHSTGLNEQFF | TRBJ2-1 | TRBV3-1 | TRBD1 | -
TGCGCCAGCAGCGCCGCCCCGAGGACAGGGCAGGGTCAGCCCCAGCATTTT | CASSAAPRTGQGQPQHF | TRBJ1-5 | TRBV4-1 | TRBD1 | once
TGTGCCAGCTCAGGTAGCCAATTGTTCGATGGCTACACCTTC | CASSGSQLFDGYTF | TRBJ1-2 | TRBV18 | - | -
TGTGCCAGCAGCGGCCAGGGGGTTGGCGGGGAGCTGTTTTTT | CASSGQGVGGELFF | TRBJ2-2 | TRBV7-9 | TRBD1 | -
TGTGCCAGCAGCTTCCCGGGACAGGGGACCCAGTACTTC | CASSFPGQGTQYF | TRBJ2-5 | TRBV7-7 | TRBD1 | once
TGTGCCAGCAGCTACAGACAGTTTGGGAATTCACCCCTCCACTTT | CASSYRQFGNSPLHF | TRBJ1-6 | TRBV13 | - | -
TGTGCCAGCAGCGATCAGCGGGGTAATGAGCAGTTCTTC | CASSDQRGNEQFF | TRBJ2-1 | TRBV9 | TRBD2 | -
TGCAGTGCTATGCCGGGTAGGGGCAGATCTGGTAACGAGCAGTACTTC | CSAMPGRGRSGNEQYF | TRBJ2-7 | TRBV20-1 | - | -
TGTGCCAGCAGCCAGAGGACCCAAGAGACCCAGTACTTC | CASSQRTQETQYF | TRBJ2-5 | TRBV14 | - | -
TGTGCCAGCAGCTCCGGATGGGGAGAGACCCAGTACTTC | CASSSGWGETQYF | TRBJ2-5 | TRBV7-9 | - | -
TGCAGTGCTAGCGGGACAGCCACAGATACGCAGTATTTT | CSASGTATDTQYF | TRBJ2-3 | TRBV20-1 | TRBD1 | -
TGTGCCAGCAGCTTAAAAGGGACGGCAGTTAACGACAATCAGCCCCAGCATTTT | CASSLKGTAVNDNQPQHF | TRBJ1-5 | TRBV7-8 | - | -
TGTGCCAGCAGCTTAAACTATGGCTACACCTTC | CASSLNYGYTF | TRBJ1-2 | TRBV7-9 | - | -
TGCAGCGTTGACAGGGAAATTGATGGCTACACCTTC | CSVDREIDGYTF | TRBJ1-2 | TRBV29-1 | - | -
TGTGCCAGCAGCGTAGCTGGGGTTCAGCCCCAGCATTTT | CASSVAGVQPQHF | TRBJ1-5 | TRBV7-2 | - | -
TGTGCCACCAGCACCCGGGACGGAGATACGCAGTATTTT | CATSTRDGDTQYF | TRBJ2-3 | TRBV15 | - | -
TGCGCCAGCAGCCACCGGACAGGGATCAATCAGCCCCAGCATTTT | CASSHRTGINQPQHF | TRBJ1-5 | TRBV4-1 | TRBD1 | -
TGCGCCAGCAGCAGGGCGGACCTCGCGGAAAAACTGTTTTTT | CASSRADLAEKLFF | TRBJ1-4 | TRBV5-1 | - | -
TGCGCCAGCAGCGGGACAGTTTCCTACAATGAGCAGTTCTTC | CASSGTVSYNEQFF | TRBJ2-1 | TRBV5-1 | TRBD1 | -
TGTGCCAGCAGCCAAGTGGCGGAGAACACCGGGGAGCTGTTTTTT | CASSQVAENTGELFF | TRBJ2-2 | TRBV4-2 | - | once
TGCGCCAGCAGCTTGCGGACAGGGAGGGAGACCCAGTACTTC | CASSLRTGRETQYF | TRBJ2-5 | TRBV5-1 | TRBD1 | -
TGTGCCAGCAGCGGGCAGGGGGCGGTGGAAGAGCAGTACTTC | CASSGQGAVEEQYF | TRBJ2-7 | TRBV25-1 | TRBD1 | -
TGTGCCAGCAGCACGGGACAGGGGTTTCTCTACGAGCAGTACTTC | CASSTGQGFLYEQYF | TRBJ2-7 | TRBV7-2 | TRBD1 | -
TGTGCCAGCTCCGGGACAGTTGGCAATCAGCCCCAGCATTTT | CASSGTVGNQPQHF | TRBJ1-5 | TRBV18 | TRBD1 | -
TGTGCCAGCAGCCAAGATCTAGGCAACACTGAAGCTTTCTTT | CASSQDLGNTEAFF | TRBJ1-1 | TRBV3-1 | - | -
TGCAGTGCTAAGTCAAGGGGGCTTGAAGGCTACACCTTC | CSAKSRGLEGYTF | TRBJ1-2 | TRBV20-1 | TRBD1 | -